The 24 T cell receptor beta chains below come from one sample, sequenced in a study of cytomegalovirus exposure and HLA in healthy donors. The PCR ran on 60 Vbeta and 13 Jbeta primers. Produced via immunoSEQ multiplex PCR; TCRdb's table is partial and in-frame only. The sample lists about 150,000 clones, more than 75% occurring once. The sequencing sample was made of PBMCs. These receptors were taken from a male donor in good health and CMV-seronegative.

V and J are TRBV7-2 and TRBJ2-3; D might be TRBD1 (6 bases). The CDR3 consists of 14 residues. Trimming removed 5 bases at V and 0 bases at J, with 9 bases between. Germline V gene data show CDR1 as SGHTA and CDR2 as FQGNSA. CDR3 amino acids: CASSRDISTDTQYF. Written as DNA, the CDR3 is TGTGCCAGCAGCCGGGACATAAGCACAGATACGCAGTATTTT. The complete variable domain, with remaining parts taken from reference TRBV7-2 and TRBJ2-3, reads GAGVSQSPSNKVTEKGKDVELRCDPISGHTALYWYRQSLGQGLEFLIYFQGNSAPDKSGLPSDRFSAERTGGSVSTLTIQRTQQEDSAVYLCASSRDISTDTQYFGPGTRLTVL.

The rearrangement joins TRBV7-2 to TRBJ2-7; D remains ambiguous. Trimming pared 2 bases from V and 0 bases from J, leaving 14 bases between. Germline V gene data show CDR1 as SGHTA and CDR2 as FQGNSA. The CDR3 is made up of 16 amino acids. CDR3 bases: TGTGCCAGCAGCTTATCCCCTGGCCGTCTCTCCTACGAGCAGTACTTC. It specifies CASSLSPGRLSYEQYF.

The V call is TRBV7-9, the J call TRBJ1-1; maybe TRBD1 (5 bases). Germline V gene data show CDR1 as SEHNR and CDR2 as FQNEAQ (reference sequence). This CDR3 contains 13 residues. The V end lost 5 bases, the J end lost 7 bases, and 14 bases lay between the germline ends. CDR3 sequence (DNA): TGTGCCAGCAGCCCACGCTGGGGGGATGAAGCTTTCTTT. It codes for CASSPRWGDEAFF.

The chain uses TRBV5-4 and TRBJ2-1, with TRBD2 as a possible D gene (5 bases). The germline CDR1 and CDR2 sequences are SGHNT and YYREEE (reference sequence). V was trimmed by 4 bases and J by 15 bases, leaving 17 bases between them. This CDR3 spans 12 amino acids. CDR3 bases: TGTGCCAGCAGCCCGGACCGGGAAAGTAGGTTCTTC. Its protein product is CASSPDRESRFF.

The chain employs TRBV6-4 and TRBJ1-5; 7 nucleotides line up with TRBD1. Germline CDR1 MRHNA, CDR2 SNTAGT. This CDR3 region has 16 residues. V was clipped by 6 bases and J by 1 base; unmatched bases: 9. The CDR3: CASRETGSASNQPQHF. DNA of the CDR3: TGTGCCAGCAGGGAGACAGGGAGTGCGAGCAATCAGCCCCAGCATTTT.

This clone was seen a single time. The V and J genes are TRBV10-3 and TRBJ2-2; D perhaps matches TRBD1 (6 bases). The germline CDR1 and CDR2 sequences are ENHRY and SYGVKD. The V end lost 3 bases, the J end lost 0 bases, and 11 bases lay between the germline ends. This CDR3 has 16 amino acids. CDR3 in amino acids: CAISEGQLANTGELFF. The CDR3 bases are TGTGCCATCAGTGAAGGACAGCTAGCGAACACCGGGGAGCTGTTTTTT.

V is TRBV5-8 and J is TRBJ1-6; D remains unclear. Germline CDR1 reads SGHTS; CDR2 reads YDEGEE. CDR3 size: 13 residues. V lost 2 bases, J lost 10 bases, and 10 bases lay in between. The CDR3 DNA follows: TGTGCCAGCAGCTTAACACGACTATCACCCCTCCACTTT. Protein sequence: CASSLTRLSPLHF.

The rearrangement uses TRBV10-1 and TRBJ1-1; D may be TRBD1 (6 bases). The CDR3 consists of 13 residues. Germline V lookup: CDR1 WNHNN, CDR2 SYGVQD (reference sequence). The V gene lost 8 bases and the J gene lost 1 base, with 11 bases spanning the gap. CDR3 amino acids: CASSWDKNTEAFF. Written as DNA, the CDR3 is TGCGCCAGCTCGTGGGACAAGAACACTGAAGCTTTCTTT.

The chain joins TRBV27 to TRBJ1-2; D gene uncertain. Trimming removed 5 bases at V and 2 bases at J, with 9 bases between. Per the germline V gene, CDR1 is MNHEY and CDR2 is SMNVEV (reference sequence). The CDR3 covers 13 residues. This CDR3 reads CASSPARNYGYTF. CDR3 in DNA: TGTGCCAGCAGTCCCGCTAGGAACTATGGCTACACCTTC.

This clone was counted a single time. This chain connects TRBV7-3 to TRBJ2-1; 10 positions agree with TRBD2. From germline, CDR1 is SGHTA and CDR2 FQGTGA. This CDR3 contains 15 residues. V lost 3 bases, J lost 10 bases, and 9 bases stayed unmatched. The CDR3 DNA sequence: TGTGCCAGCAGCTTGACTAGCGGGCGGCCCAGCGAGCAGTTCTTC. As protein: CASSLTSGRPSEQFF.

This clone showed up just once. The V gene is TRBV11-2, the J gene TRBJ2-5; 13 bases map to TRBD2. Germline-derived CDR1 and CDR2 are SGHAT and FQNNGV. This CDR3 contains 13 residues. V lost 10 bases to trimming and J lost 5 bases; unmatched junction nucleotides: 4. CDR3 DNA sequence: TGTGCCACCGAGGGACTAGCGGGGGAGACCCAGTACTTC. Translated: CATEGLAGETQYF.

This chain uses TRBV7-2 with TRBJ2-7, with 8 bases aligning to TRBD1. CDR1 is SGHTA, CDR2 FQGNSA, per germline. The CDR3 extends over 15 amino acids. Germline trimming cut 6 bases from V and 3 bases from J; bases unmatched to any gene: 10. The CDR3 nucleotides read TGTGCCAGCAGTTCCGGGACAGGTGATTTCTACGAGCAGTACTTC. Encoded protein: CASSSGTGDFYEQYF.

The gene calls are TRBV30 and TRBJ1-1; 7 bases are a match to TRBD1. This CDR3 comprises 13 residues. Germline V CDR1 and CDR2: GTSNPN, SVGIG (reference sequence). V lost 1 base and J lost 5; bases outside the gene matches: 4. In DNA form, the CDR3 reads TGTGCCTGGAGTGGCAGGGGGAAGACTGAAGCTTTCTTT. Encoded protein: CAWSGRGKTEAFF.

V usage is TRBV10-3 and J usage is TRBJ2-7, with 13 bases fitting TRBD2. CDR3 size: 16 residues. In germline, CDR1 is ENHRY, CDR2 SYGVKD. With V trimmed by 4 bases and J by 4 bases, 7 bases remained unmatched. This chain's CDR3 is CAISGTSGGPAYEQYF. CDR3 nucleotides: TGTGCCATCAGTGGGACTAGCGGGGGCCCAGCATACGAGCAGTACTTC.

This sequence joins TRBV10-1 and TRBJ1-1; D gene ambiguous. The CDR3 is 17 residues long. Germline V gives CDR1 WNHNN, CDR2 SYGVQD (reference sequence). V shed 6 bases and J shed 0 bases, with 20 bases lying between them. The CDR3 coding sequence is TGCGCCAGCAGCCGGGAGAGGCGTCGGTACATGAACACTGAAGCTTTCTTT. It translates to CASSRERRRYMNTEAFF.

V and J are TRBV30 and TRBJ1-6, with D unclear. The V end was cut by 2 bases, the J end by 5 bases, with 7 bases between. This CDR3 has 13 residues. Germline CDR1 reads GTSNPN; CDR2 reads SVGIG (reference sequence). For the CDR3, the DNA is TGTGCCTGGAGTTTCCAGAATAATTCACCCCTCCACTTT. It is translated as CAWSFQNNSPLHF.

This chain connects TRBV6-5 to TRBJ2-1; D is possibly TRBD2 (5 bases). CDR1 and CDR2 from the germline V gene are MNHEY and SVGAGI. With 8 bases removed from V and 0 bases from J, the gap between germline ends came to 11 bases. The CDR3 covers 14 residues. Here the CDR3 reads CASLPGFSYNEQFF. The CDR3 DNA sequence: TGTGCCAGCCTACCGGGGTTCTCCTACAATGAGCAGTTCTTC.

The chain has TRBV9 and TRBJ2-3; 11 bases fit TRBD2. CDR1 is SGDLS and CDR2 is YYNGEE in the germline V gene. Unmatched junction bases numbered 4, after V lost 2 bases and J lost 2 bases. The length of the CDR3 is 16 residues. CDR3 DNA sequence: TGTGCCAGCAGCGTCATAGCGGGGGGGGCCACAGATACGCAGTATTTT. Amino acid sequence: CASSVIAGGATDTQYF.

The rearrangement joins TRBV27 to TRBJ2-5, with 10 positions matching TRBD1. The CDR3 length is 15 residues. Trimming at V came to 6 bases and at J to 3 bases, leaving 7 bases not matched to a gene. Germline V lookup: CDR1 MNHEY, CDR2 SMNVEV (reference sequence). The CDR3 region is CASSPGTGEEETQYF. In DNA form, the CDR3 reads TGTGCCAGCAGCCCCGGGACAGGGGAGGAAGAGACCCAGTACTTC.

The rearrangement joins TRBV10-3 to TRBJ2-1, with 12 positions matching TRBD2. The CDR3 contains 16 residues. The V segment lost 5 bases and the J segment 4 bases; nucleotides outside the gene matches: 6. Germline V CDR1 and CDR2: ENHRY, SYGVKD. The CDR3 sequence is CAISIIGLAGYNEQFF. CDR3 DNA: TGTGCCATCAGTATAATTGGACTAGCGGGGTACAATGAGCAGTTCTTC.

The chain combines TRBV6-1 with TRBJ1-5, with a weak D call TRBD1 (6 bases). The V end was cut by 2 bases, the J end by 3 bases, with 11 bases between. The length of the CDR3 is 15 residues. The V gene's germline CDR1 is MNHNS and CDR2 SASEGT. The CDR3 sequence: CASSETGHINQPQHF. In nucleotides, the CDR3 is TGTGCCAGCAGTGAAACGGGACATATCAATCAGCCCCAGCATTTT.

The chain uses TRBV7-2 and TRBJ2-4; D is perhaps TRBD2 (5 bases). Trimming left V 1 base short and J 8 bases short, with 12 bases between. This CDR3 contains 14 residues. CDR1 and CDR2 from the germline V gene are SGHTA and FQGNSA. DNA for the CDR3: TGTGCCAGCAGCTTAGATCGCCAAGCGGACATTCAGTACTTC. Amino acid sequence: CASSLDRQADIQYF. The variable domain in full, with the rest retrieved from reference TRBV7-2 and TRBJ2-4, is GAGVSQSPSNKVTEKGKDVELRCDPISGHTALYWYRQSLGQGLEFLIYFQGNSAPDKSGLPSDRFSAERTGGSVSTLTIQRTQQEDSAVYLCASSLDRQADIQYFGAGTRLSVL.

This clone showed up just a few times. The chain links TRBV7-2 to TRBJ1-3; D not resolved. There are 12 residues in the CDR3. The germline gives CDR1 SGHTA, CDR2 FQGNSA. Trimming stripped 7 bases from V and 4 bases from J, with 8 bases between. DNA of the CDR3: TGTGCCAGCAAACCAGGCGGAAACACCATATATTTT. Translated: CASKPGGNTIYF. Full variable domain (outside the CDR3, taken from reference TRBV7-2 and TRBJ1-3): GAGVSQSPSNKVTEKGKDVELRCDPISGHTALYWYRQSLGQGLEFLIYFQGNSAPDKSGLPSDRFSAERTGGSVSTLTIQRTQQEDSAVYLCASKPGGNTIYFGEGSWLTVV.

The CDR3 loop is CASSTRAGQGDSYEQYF. The CDR3 DNA reads as TGTGCCAGCAGCACCCGGGCGGGACAGGGGGACTCCTACGAGCAGTACTTC. The chain links TRBV5-5 to TRBJ2-7; TRBD1 matches at 11 bases. In germline, CDR1 is SGHKS, CDR2 YYEKEE (reference sequence). V dropped 4 bases and J dropped 0; count of bases not matched to a gene: 9. There are 17 residues in the CDR3.